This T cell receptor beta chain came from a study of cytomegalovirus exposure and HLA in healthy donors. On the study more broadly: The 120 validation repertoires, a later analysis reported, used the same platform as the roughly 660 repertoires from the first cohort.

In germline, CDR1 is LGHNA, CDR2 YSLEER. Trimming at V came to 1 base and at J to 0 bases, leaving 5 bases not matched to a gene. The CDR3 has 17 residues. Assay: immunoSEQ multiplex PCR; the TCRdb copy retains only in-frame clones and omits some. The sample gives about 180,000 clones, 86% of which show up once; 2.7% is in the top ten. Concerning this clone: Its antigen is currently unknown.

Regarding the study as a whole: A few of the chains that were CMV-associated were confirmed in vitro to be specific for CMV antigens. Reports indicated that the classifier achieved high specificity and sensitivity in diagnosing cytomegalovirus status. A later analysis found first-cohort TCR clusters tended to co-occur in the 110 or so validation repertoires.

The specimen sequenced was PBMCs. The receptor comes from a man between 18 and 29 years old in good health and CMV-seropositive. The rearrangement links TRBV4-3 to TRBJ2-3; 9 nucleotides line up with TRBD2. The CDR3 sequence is CASSQVWREGSTDTQYF. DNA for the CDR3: TGCGCCAGCAGCCAAGTCTGGCGGGAGGGTAGCACAGATACGCAGTATTTT.